These T cell receptor beta chains were read from a single sample in a study of blood T cell repertoires in COVID-19. Sequencing was performed with immunoSEQ multiplex PCR; in TCRdb, only in-frame clones are kept and a portion is missing. The table records fewer than 80,000 clones, approximately 91% of them present only once. Sequenced: peripheral blood. These receptors were taken from a woman in her fifties or sixties with active or convalescent COVID-19. CDR3s include the opening cysteine and the closing phenylalanine or tryptophan. A D gene is named only where the DNA matches it firmly. Size tells how often a clone was seen (once, few, many) or the class of an expanded clone, and some rows leave it out.

V: TRBV3-1/TRBV3-2; D: NA; size: NA; J: TRBJ2-2; CDR3: CASSHDRPTGELFF; DNA: TGTGCCAGCAGTCATGACAGGCCCACCGGGGAGCTGTTTTTT
V: TRBV5-6; D: NA; size: NA; J: TRBJ1-2; CDR3: CASSFGIGEIYGYTF; DNA: TGTGCCAGCAGCTTTGGTATTGGGGAGATCTATGGCTACACCTTC
V: TRBV5-1; D: NA; size: few; J: TRBJ1-6; CDR3: CASREGNSPLHF; DNA: TGCGCCAGCAGGGAGGGGAATTCACCCCTCCACTTT
V: TRBV7-2; D: NA; size: NA; J: TRBJ1-6; CDR3: CASSPSRRDSPLHF; DNA: TGTGCCAGCAGCCCTAGCAGGAGGGATTCACCCCTCCACTTT
V: TRBV10-3; D: TRBD2; size: NA; J: TRBJ2-1; CDR3: CAISETSGGSYNEQFF; DNA: TGTGCCATCAGTGAAACTAGCGGTGGCTCCTACAATGAGCAGTTCTTC
V: TRBV28; D: NA; size: NA; J: TRBJ2-2; CDR3: CASSRDIVTGELFF; DNA: TGTGCCAGCAGTAGGGACATTGTCACCGGGGAGCTGTTTTTT
V: TRBV10-3; D: TRBD1; size: once; J: TRBJ2-5; CDR3: CAISEPNRGQETQYF; DNA: TGTGCCATCAGTGAGCCTAACAGGGGTCAAGAGACCCAGTACTTC
V: TRBV4-1; D: NA; size: NA; J: TRBJ2-1; CDR3: CASSLSVTTYNEQFF; DNA: TGCGCCAGCAGCCTTAGCGTTACAACCTACAATGAGCAGTTCTTC
V: TRBV2; D: TRBD1; size: once; J: TRBJ1-2; CDR3: CASSVGGQGTNYGYTF; DNA: TGTGCCAGCAGTGTAGGTGGACAGGGCACTAACTATGGCTACACCTTC
V: TRBV29-1; D: TRBD2; size: NA; J: TRBJ2-3; CDR3: CSVETGGPEGTDTQYF; DNA: TGCAGCGTTGAGACGGGAGGGCCTGAGGGTACAGATACGCAGTATTTT
V: TRBV20-1; D: NA; size: NA; J: TRBJ2-1; CDR3: CSASRAFEQFF; DNA: TGCAGTGCTAGTCGAGCGTTTGAGCAGTTCTTC
V: TRBV15; D: TRBD1; size: NA; J: TRBJ2-3; CDR3: CATSRVFGTGAGTDTQYF; DNA: TGTGCCACCAGCAGAGTTTTTGGAACAGGGGCGGGCACAGATACGCAGTATTTT
V: TRBV6-6; D: NA; size: NA; J: TRBJ2-7; CDR3: CASSPPSYEQYF; DNA: TGTGCCAGCAGTCCCCCGAGCTACGAGCAGTACTTC
V: TRBV7-3; D: NA; size: NA; J: TRBJ2-1; CDR3: CASSLSGSLLSEQFF; DNA: TGTGCCAGCAGCTTAAGCGGCTCCCTCTTGAGTGAGCAGTTCTTC
V: TRBV25-1; D: NA; size: NA; J: TRBJ1-2; CDR3: CASSDYTNYGYTF; DNA: TGTGCCAGCAGTGATTACACTAACTATGGCTACACCTTC
V: TRBV9; D: TRBD1; size: NA; J: TRBJ2-1; CDR3: CASSPRDRVTYNEQFF; DNA: TGTGCCAGCAGCCCACGGGACAGGGTAACCTACAATGAGCAGTTCTTC
V: TRBV14; D: TRBD1; size: NA; J: TRBJ1-6; CDR3: CASSRRPGQGGSPLHF; DNA: TGTGCCAGCAGCCGACGACCGGGACAGGGAGGTTCACCCCTCCACTTT
V: TRBV14; D: NA; size: once; J: TRBJ1-1; CDR3: CASSQNRVGEAFF; DNA: TGTGCCAGCAGCCAAAACAGGGTGGGGGAAGCTTTCTTT
V: TRBV29-1; D: NA; size: NA; J: TRBJ2-1; CDR3: CSVEGLSHHNEQFF; DNA: TGCAGCGTTGAAGGCCTATCCCATCACAATGAGCAGTTCTTC
V: TRBV5-8; D: NA; size: NA; J: TRBJ2-4; CDR3: CASSLGAGIQYF; DNA: TGTGCCAGCAGTTTGGGAGCTGGTATTCAGTACTTC
V: TRBV4-1; D: NA; size: NA; J: TRBJ2-1; CDR3: CASSQSTREQFF; DNA: TGCGCCAGCAGCCAATCGACCAGGGAGCAGTTCTTC
V: TRBV28; D: NA; size: NA; J: TRBJ1-5; CDR3: CASSPGVRGRNQPQHF; DNA: TGTGCCAGCAGTCCCGGGGTCAGGGGCCGCAATCAGCCCCAGCATTTT
V: TRBV2; D: TRBD1; size: NA; J: TRBJ1-1; CDR3: CASSLQGFGEAFF; DNA: TGTGCCAGCAGTTTACAGGGGTTCGGTGAAGCTTTCTTT
V: TRBV7-3; D: NA; size: NA; J: TRBJ1-1; CDR3: CASSSSNGWGMNTEAFF; DNA: TGTGCCAGCAGCTCCTCGAACGGTTGGGGCATGAACACTGAAGCTTTCTTT